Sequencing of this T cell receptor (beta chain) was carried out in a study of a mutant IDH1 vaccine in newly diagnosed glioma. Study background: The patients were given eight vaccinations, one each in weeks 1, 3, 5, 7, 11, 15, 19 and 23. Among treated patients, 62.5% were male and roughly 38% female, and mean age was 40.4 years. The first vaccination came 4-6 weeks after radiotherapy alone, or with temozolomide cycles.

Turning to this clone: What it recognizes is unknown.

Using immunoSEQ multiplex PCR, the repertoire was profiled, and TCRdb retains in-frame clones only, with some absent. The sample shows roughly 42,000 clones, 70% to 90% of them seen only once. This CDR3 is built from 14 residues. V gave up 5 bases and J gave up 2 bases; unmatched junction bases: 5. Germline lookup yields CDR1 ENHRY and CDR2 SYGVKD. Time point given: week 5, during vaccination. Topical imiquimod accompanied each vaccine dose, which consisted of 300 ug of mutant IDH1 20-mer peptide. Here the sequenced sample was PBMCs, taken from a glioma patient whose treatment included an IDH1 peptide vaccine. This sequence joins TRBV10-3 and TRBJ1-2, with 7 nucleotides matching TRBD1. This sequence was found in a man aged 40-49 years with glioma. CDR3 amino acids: CAISRQGGNYGYTF. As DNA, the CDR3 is TGTGCCATCAGTCGACAGGGTGGGAACTATGGCTACACCTTC.